Below are 31 T cell receptor beta chains sequenced from a single sample in a study of post-analysis software for immune sequencing data. Whole-study findings and limits: Comparison of patients with controls showed a handful of TRBV segments more frequent in patients, TRBV5-6, TRBV5-1 and TRBV20-1 among them.

TCR beta cDNA libraries had unique molecular identifiers. TCRdb re-analysed the PCR reads in MiXCR, keeping a single row per CDR3 protein. This sample yields roughly 200,000 distinct CDR3 sequences, of which over 25% are seen a single time; roughly 3.4% belongs to the top ten. These receptors lack a known antigen. The sample comprised blood. These receptors came from a girl aged 2 to 17 with multiple sclerosis.

As to this clonotype: A much more abundant neighbour one base away suggests this may be a read error. This chain uses TRBV7-2 with TRBJ2-6, with a possible D match to TRBD1 (5 bases). Germline V gene data show CDR1 as SGHTA and CDR2 as FQGNSA. V dropped 4 bases and J dropped 3 bases, with 10 bases sitting between them. The CDR3 covers 15 residues. The CDR3 nucleotides read TGTACCAGCAGCTCCACAGGAGTTGGGGCCAACGTCCTGACTTTC. It encodes CTSSSTGVGANVLTF.

This clonotype was observed many times. This chain connects TRBV20-1 to TRBJ2-1; 8 nucleotides line up with TRBD2. The V segment lost 1 base and the J segment 4 bases; nucleotides outside the gene matches: 3. The CDR3 loop spans 14 amino acids. Germline V gives CDR1 DFQATT, CDR2 SNEGSKA (reference sequence). In DNA, the CDR3 is TGCAGTGCTAGAGGTGGCGGGAGGTACAATGAGCAGTTCTTC. Its protein is CSARGGGRYNEQFF.

This clonotype has a count of ten or more. The chain couples TRBV27 to TRBJ2-4; possibly TRBD2 for D (9 bases). The CDR3 is 15 amino acids. Trimming stripped 6 bases from V and 15 bases from J, with 27 bases between. Germline V gives CDR1 MNHEY, CDR2 SMNVEV (reference sequence). As DNA, the CDR3 is TGTGCCAGCAGGGCTATAGGACAGGGTCAGACTAGCGGGTACTTC. Translation: CASRAIGQGQTSGYF.

Concerning this clonotype itself: A much larger clone differs by one base, so this may be a read error. V is TRBV6-5 and J is TRBJ2-4, with TRBD2 identical over 9 bases. The CDR3 loop spans 15 amino acids. Per germline, CDR1 MNHEY and CDR2 SVGAGI. CDR3 region: CTSRKRGLAGWGQYF. The CDR3 nucleotides read TGTACCAGCAGGAAGAGGGGGCTAGCGGGATGGGGGCAGTACTTC.

This clonotype was detected only a few times. This chain links TRBV5-1 with TRBJ1-2; no clear D gene. Germline lookup yields CDR1 SGHRS and CDR2 YFSETQ. The germline V and J ends were trimmed by 3 bases and 2 bases, with 8 bases remaining between them. This CDR3 spans 13 amino acids. The chain's CDR3 is CASSSGINYGYTF. CDR3 sequence (DNA): TGCGCCAGCAGCTCCGGGATCAACTATGGCTACACCTTC.

This clonotype was observed at least ten times. The rearrangement uses TRBV12-3 or TRBV12-4 and TRBJ1-5; maybe TRBD1 (6 bases). This CDR3 has 15 residues. V lost 6 bases and J lost 0, with 12 bases in between. CDR3 nucleotides: TGTGCCAGCAGCGGGGCAGGGGTTAGCAATCAGCCCCAGCATTTT. Its translation is CASSGAGVSNQPQHF.

This clonotype appeared a single time. This sequence joins TRBV19 and TRBJ1-1; D gene unclear. CDR1 and CDR2 from the germline V gene are LNHDA and SQIVND (reference sequence). This CDR3 is 13 amino acids long. The germline V and J ends were trimmed by 7 bases and 3 bases, with 12 bases remaining between them. The CDR3 region is CASNFRPDTEAFF. The CDR3 DNA is TGTGCCAGTAACTTCCGGCCGGACACTGAAGCTTTCTTT.

This clonotype was seen at least ten times. V is TRBV7-9 and J is TRBJ2-6, with 7 bases aligning to TRBD1. CDR1 is SEHNR, CDR2 FQNEAQ, per germline (reference sequence). Losses at the gene ends were 5 bases for V and 4 bases for J; bases not matched to a gene: 20. The CDR3 runs to 20 residues. The CDR3 nucleotides are TGTGCCAGCAGCCCTACCAAGGGGACAGTCTCATTGACGGGGGCCAACGTCCTGACTTTC. This sequence encodes CASSPTKGTVSLTGANVLTF.

This clonotype appeared a few times. This chain connects TRBV6-1 to TRBJ1-5, with 10 bases matching TRBD1. The CDR3 contains 15 residues. Losses at the gene ends were 7 bases for V and 6 bases for J; bases not matched to a gene: 9. CDR1 MNHNS and CDR2 SASEGT come from the germline V gene. The CDR3 sequence is CASNRQGAVVQPQHF. The CDR3 nucleotides read TGTGCCAGCAACAGACAGGGGGCGGTTGTTCAGCCCCAGCATTTT.

This clonotype was recorded at least ten times. V gene TRBV28 combines with J gene TRBJ1-5; D remains unclear. V lost 6 bases and J lost 0, with 12 bases in between. The CDR3 spans 15 residues. Germline CDR1 and CDR2: MDHEN and SYDVKM. As DNA, the CDR3 is TGTGCCAGCAGACCTATGGACGGTAGCAATCAGCCCCAGCATTTT. This codes for CASRPMDGSNQPQHF. Filled out from reference TRBV28 and TRBJ1-5, the complete variable domain reads DVKVTQSSRYLVKRTGEKVFLECVQDMDHENMFWYRQDPGLGLRLIYFSYDVKMKEKGDIPEGYSVSREKKERFSLILESASTNQTSMYLCASRPMDGSNQPQHFGDGTRLSIL.

This clonotype was picked up many times. The V gene is TRBV7-8, the J gene TRBJ2-7; D gene unclear. V lost 5 bases and J 3 bases, leaving 14 bases between the germline ends. The germline V gene encodes CDR1 SGHVS and CDR2 FQNEAQ. The CDR3 runs 14 residues. The CDR3 reads CASSPRVLGYEQYF. The CDR3 DNA sequence: TGTGCCAGCAGCCCCCGTGTTCTGGGCTACGAGCAGTACTTC.

The chain has TRBV2 and TRBJ1-6, with D perhaps TRBD1 (5 bases). Germline loops: CDR1 SNHLY, CDR2 FYNNEI. This CDR3 has 12 residues. Trimming pared 8 bases from V and 5 bases from J, leaving 7 bases between. CDR3 DNA sequence: TGTGCCAGCGGGGACCATAATTCACCCCTCCACTTT. It encodes CASGDHNSPLHF.

In its sample, this clonotype was seen many times. The chain links TRBV5-6 to TRBJ1-2, with D uncertain. This CDR3 contains 11 residues. Trimming stripped 4 bases from V and 8 bases from J, with 9 bases between. Germline V lookup: CDR1 SGHDT, CDR2 YYEEEE. CDR3 in amino acids: CASSARAGYTF. In DNA, the CDR3 is TGTGCCAGCAGCGCCCGGGCCGGCTACACCTTC. Based on the CDR3 plus reference TRBV5-6 and TRBJ1-2, the full variable domain is DAGVTQSPTHLIKTRGQQVTLRCSPKSGHDTVSWYQQALGQGPQFIFQYYEEEERQRGNFPDRFSGHQFPNYSSELNVNALLLGDSALYLCASSARAGYTFGSGTRLTVV.

This sequence joins TRBV6-6 and TRBJ2-5; 7 bases are shared with TRBD2. Germline-derived CDR1 and CDR2 are MNHNY and SVGAGI (reference sequence). The CDR3 length is 13 residues. The V gene end was trimmed by 4 bases and the J gene end by 11 bases; junction bases not matched to a gene: 10. This CDR3 reads CASSSSGINEQYF. The DNA of the CDR3 is TGTGCCAGCAGTTCGAGCGGGATAAATGAGCAGTACTTC.

As regards this clonotype: A much larger clonotype is one base distant, so this may be a read error. The chain combines TRBV29-1 with TRBJ1-2, with a weak D call TRBD1 (5 bases). The CDR3 extends over 14 amino acids. The germline V gene encodes CDR1 SQVTM and CDR2 ANQGSEA. The V gene lost 5 bases and the J gene lost 7 bases, with 20 bases spanning the gap. For the CDR3, the DNA is TGCAGCGTTCAGATTGCGGGGGTGTGGGTTGGCTACACCTTC. It specifies CSVQIAGVWVGYTF.

This chain connects TRBV28 to TRBJ2-1; D remains unclear. Looked up from germline, CDR1 is MDHEN and CDR2 is SYDVKM. CDR3 length equals 16 residues. V was shortened by 6 bases and J by 0 bases, with 15 bases between the two germline ends. The DNA of the CDR3 is TGTGCCAGCAGCCGACCTGCGGATAGCTCCTACAATGAGCAGTTCTTC. Its protein is CASSRPADSSYNEQFF.

This clonotype was observed a few times. V and J are TRBV12-3 or TRBV12-4 and TRBJ2-5; D is unresolved. The length of the CDR3 is 12 residues. The V and J ends lost 5 bases and 3 bases respectively, with 7 bases between them. The CDR3 DNA is TGTGCCAGCAGTGCCAAGAAAGAGACCCAGTACTTC. Encoded protein: CASSAKKETQYF.

V usage is TRBV3-1 and J usage is TRBJ2-1; D is possibly TRBD2 (5 bases). V was trimmed by 6 bases and J by 0 bases, leaving 15 bases between them. Germline CDR1 reads LGHDT; CDR2 reads YNNKEL (reference sequence). The CDR3 runs to 16 residues. The CDR3 sequence is CASRGTRATSYNEQFF. CDR3 bases: TGTGCCAGCAGGGGTACGAGGGCGACCTCCTACAATGAGCAGTTCTTC.

This clonotype was seen a handful of times. V gene TRBV6-2 or TRBV6-3 combines with J gene TRBJ2-5; possible D gene TRBD2, 5 bases. Germline-derived CDR1 and CDR2 are MNHEY and SVGEGT. The CDR3 extends over 18 amino acids. Trimming pared 2 bases from V and 7 bases from J, leaving 26 bases between. The CDR3 sequence: CASSYRGMPRTDVRTQYF. The CDR3, as DNA: TGTGCCAGCAGTTACCGGGGTATGCCTAGGACGGACGTACGGACCCAGTACTTC.

In its sample, this clonotype was seen many times. V gene TRBV29-1 combines with J gene TRBJ1-1, with D unresolved. CDR3 size: 11 residues. Trimming removed 6 bases at V and 3 bases at J, with 8 bases between. Per germline, CDR1 SQVTM and CDR2 ANQGSEA. The CDR3 loop reads CSVKADTEAFF. CDR3 sequence (DNA): TGCAGCGTCAAGGCAGACACTGAAGCTTTCTTT.

CDR3 region: CSAIPGLAGGFETQYF. CDR3 nucleotides: TGCAGTGCTATTCCGGGACTAGCGGGAGGGTTCGAGACCCAGTACTTC. The chain links TRBV20-1 to TRBJ2-5; 16 bases align to TRBD2. Germline V lookup: CDR1 DFQATT, CDR2 SNEGSKA (reference sequence). This CDR3 contains 16 residues. The J segment lost 5 bases and the V segment lost 4 bases, leaving 7 bases of the junction unmatched.

This chain connects TRBV5-1 to TRBJ1-5, with 8 bases identical to TRBD1. The length of the CDR3 is 15 residues. J lost 9 bases, V lost 4 bases, and 12 bases had no gene match. From germline, CDR1 is SGHRS and CDR2 YFSETQ. The CDR3 nucleotides are TGCGCCAGCAGCCTAGGGACAGGCGATCGTTGGCCCCAGCATTTT. Its protein is CASSLGTGDRWPQHF.

The genes are TRBV27 and TRBJ1-1; 7 bases match TRBD1. The CDR3 totals 16 residues. Germline lookup yields CDR1 MNHEY and CDR2 SMNVEV (reference sequence). Trimming took 2 bases from V and 0 from J; bases not matched to a gene: 6. The CDR3 bases are TGTGCCAGCAGTTTACGCGGGACAGCCATGAACACTGAAGCTTTCTTT. It is translated as CASSLRGTAMNTEAFF.

This clonotype was picked up a small number of times. J is TRBJ2-6 and V is TRBV5-1; D is tentatively TRBD1 or TRBD2 (6 bases each). The CDR3 sequence is 16 residues long. CDR1 is SGHRS and CDR2 is YFSETQ in the germline V gene. Trimming took off 0 bases at V and 2 bases at J, with 9 bases between the two ends. CDR3 nucleotide sequence: TGCGCCAGCAGCTTGGAAGGGGGGACTGGGGCCAACGTCCTGACTTTC. Protein sequence: CASSLEGGTGANVLTF.

Details on this clonotype: A much larger clone sits a single nucleotide away, making a read error possible. The genes are TRBV7-9 and TRBJ2-1; D unclear. This CDR3 has 12 residues. CDR1 and CDR2 from the germline V gene are SEHNR and FQNEAQ (reference sequence). The CDR3 reads CACSLERPEQFF. DNA of the CDR3: TGTGCCTGCAGCTTAGAGAGGCCTGAGCAGTTCTTC.

About this clonotype itself: This may be a read error: a much more frequent sequence differs by one nucleotide. V gene TRBV15 combines with J gene TRBJ2-1; TRBD2 might be the D (6 bases). The germline CDR1 and CDR2 sequences are LNHNV and YYDKDF (reference sequence). The CDR3 runs 17 residues. The CDR3: CATGRDRRGGTYNEQFF. The CDR3 DNA reads TGTGCCACCGGCAGAGACCGACGAGGCGGGACCTACAATGAGCAGTTCTTC.

This clonotype was seen at least ten times. The rearrangement joins TRBV29-1 to TRBJ2-1; D may correspond to TRBD1 or TRBD2 (5 bases each). Looked up from germline, CDR1 is SQVTM and CDR2 is ANQGSEA. The germline V and J ends were trimmed by 7 bases and 6 bases, with 19 bases remaining between them. CDR3 length equals 14 residues. The CDR3 bases are TGCAGCGCGACCCGGGACCCAGGCATCAATGAGCAGTTCTTC. Translation: CSATRDPGINEQFF.

V gene TRBV28 combines with J gene TRBJ1-1; D is unresolved. CDR1 and CDR2 from the germline V gene are MDHEN and SYDVKM. Trimming removed 4 bases at V and 0 bases at J, with 6 bases between. The CDR3 runs 13 residues. For the CDR3, the DNA is TGTGCCAGCAGTTCGTGGATGAACACTGAAGCTTTCTTT. Translation gives CASSSWMNTEAFF. The whole variable domain, remainder taken from reference TRBV28 and TRBJ1-1, is DVKVTQSSRYLVKRTGEKVFLECVQDMDHENMFWYRQDPGLGLRLIYFSYDVKMKEKGDIPEGYSVSREKKERFSLILESASTNQTSMYLCASSSWMNTEAFFGQGTRLTVV.

Concerning this clonotype: With a much larger clone just one base away, this may be a read error. The conserved phenylalanine or tryptophan is not found at the CDR3 terminus, so this likely reflects a read error. The chain links TRBV28 to TRBJ1-2; 10 nucleotides agree with TRBD1. The V gene end was trimmed by 6 bases and the J gene end by 4 bases; junction bases not matched to a gene: 8. The germline V gene has CDR1 MDHEN and CDR2 SYDVKM. This CDR3 spans 15 amino acids. CDR3: CASSASRDRGYGYTC. As DNA, the CDR3 is TGTGCCAGCAGCGCCTCCCGGGACAGGGGCTATGGCTACACCTGC.

In regard to this clonotype: This may be a read error: a much more frequent sequence differs by one nucleotide. The chain has TRBV5-1 and TRBJ1-2, with TRBD1 matching 9 bases. After removal of 3 bases from V and 8 bases from J, the junction contained 11 bases not matched to a gene. The germline gives CDR1 SGHRS, CDR2 YFSETQ. The CDR3 runs to 15 residues. Here the CDR3 reads CASSWGTGPGGGYTF. CDR3 in DNA: TGCGCCAGCAGCTGGGGGACAGGGCCTGGAGGAGGCTACACCTTC.

This clonotype was seen just once. This could be a read error, since a much larger clone is one nucleotide away. This sequence joins TRBV15 and TRBJ2-5, with 11 bases aligning to TRBD1. Per the germline V gene, CDR1 is LNHNV and CDR2 is YYDKDF (reference sequence). CDR3 size: 17 residues. This CDR3 is CATNRKSRTGGSETQYF. CDR3 DNA: TGTGCCACCAACAGAAAGAGCCGGACAGGGGGCTCGGAGACCCAGTACTTC. Full variable domain (outside the CDR3, taken from reference TRBV15 and TRBJ2-5): DAMVIQNPRYQVTQFGKPVTLSCSQTLNHNVMYWYQQKSSQAPKLLFHYYDKDFNNEADTPDNFQSRRPNTSFCFLDIRSPGLGDTAMYLCATNRKSRTGGSETQYFGPGTRLLVL.